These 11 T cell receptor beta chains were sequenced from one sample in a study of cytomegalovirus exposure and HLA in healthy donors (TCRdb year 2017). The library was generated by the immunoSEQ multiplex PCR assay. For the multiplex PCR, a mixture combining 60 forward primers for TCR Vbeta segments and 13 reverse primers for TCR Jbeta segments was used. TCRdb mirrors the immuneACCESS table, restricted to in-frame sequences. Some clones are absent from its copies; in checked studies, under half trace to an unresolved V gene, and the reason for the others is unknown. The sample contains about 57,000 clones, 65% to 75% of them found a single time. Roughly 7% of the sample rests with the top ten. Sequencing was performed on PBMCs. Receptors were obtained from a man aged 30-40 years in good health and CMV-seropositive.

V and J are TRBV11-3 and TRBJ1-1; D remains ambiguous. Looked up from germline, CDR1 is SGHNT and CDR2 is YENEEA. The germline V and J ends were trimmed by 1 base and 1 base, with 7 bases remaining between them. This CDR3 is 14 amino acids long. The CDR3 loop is CASSLGGPNTEAFF. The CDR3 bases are TGTGCCAGCAGCTTAGGAGGGCCGAACACTGAAGCTTTCTTT.

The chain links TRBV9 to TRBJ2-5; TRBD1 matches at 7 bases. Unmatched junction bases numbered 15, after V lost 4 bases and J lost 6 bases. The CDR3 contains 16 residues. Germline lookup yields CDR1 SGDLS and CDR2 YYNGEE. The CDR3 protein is CASSPTPPNRGQTQYF. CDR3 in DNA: TGTGCCAGCAGCCCTACACCCCCCAACAGGGGACAGACCCAGTACTTC.

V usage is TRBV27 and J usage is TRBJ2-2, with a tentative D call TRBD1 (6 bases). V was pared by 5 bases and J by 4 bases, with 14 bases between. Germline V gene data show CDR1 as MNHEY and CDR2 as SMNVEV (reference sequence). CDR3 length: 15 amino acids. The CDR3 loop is CASSPRGSGTGELFF. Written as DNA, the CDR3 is TGTGCCAGCAGTCCCAGGGGTTCGGGCACCGGGGAGCTGTTTTTT.

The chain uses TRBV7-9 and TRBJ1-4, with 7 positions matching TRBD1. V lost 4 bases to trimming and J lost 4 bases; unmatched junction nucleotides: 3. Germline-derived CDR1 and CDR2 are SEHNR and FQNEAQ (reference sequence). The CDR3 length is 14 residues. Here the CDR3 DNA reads TGTGCCAGCAGCTCGGGACAGCGTAATGAAAAACTGTTTTTT. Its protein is CASSSGQRNEKLFF. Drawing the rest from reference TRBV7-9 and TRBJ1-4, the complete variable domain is DTGVSQNPRHKITKRGQNVTFRCDPISEHNRLYWYRQTLGQGPEFLTYFQNEAQLEKSRLLSDRFSAERPKGSFSTLEIQRTEQGDSAMYLCASSSGQRNEKLFFGSGTQLSVL.

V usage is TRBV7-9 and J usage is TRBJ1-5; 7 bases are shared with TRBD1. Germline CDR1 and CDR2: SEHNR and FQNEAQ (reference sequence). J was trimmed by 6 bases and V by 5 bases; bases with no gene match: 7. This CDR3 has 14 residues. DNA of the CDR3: TGTGCCAGCAGCCTTACAGGGGAGGCTCAGCCCCAGCATTTT. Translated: CASSLTGEAQPQHF.

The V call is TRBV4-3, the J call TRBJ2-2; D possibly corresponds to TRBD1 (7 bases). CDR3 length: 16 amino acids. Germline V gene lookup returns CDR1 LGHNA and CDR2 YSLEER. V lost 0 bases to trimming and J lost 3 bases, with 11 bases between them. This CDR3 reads CASSQDPRGDTGELFF. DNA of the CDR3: TGCGCCAGCAGCCAAGACCCCAGGGGGGACACCGGGGAGCTGTTTTTT.

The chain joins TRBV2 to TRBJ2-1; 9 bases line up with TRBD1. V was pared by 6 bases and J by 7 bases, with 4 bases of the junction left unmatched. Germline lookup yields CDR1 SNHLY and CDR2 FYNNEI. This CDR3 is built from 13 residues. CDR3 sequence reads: CASRRQGVNEQFF. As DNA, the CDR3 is TGTGCCAGCAGGAGACAGGGGGTGAATGAGCAGTTCTTC.

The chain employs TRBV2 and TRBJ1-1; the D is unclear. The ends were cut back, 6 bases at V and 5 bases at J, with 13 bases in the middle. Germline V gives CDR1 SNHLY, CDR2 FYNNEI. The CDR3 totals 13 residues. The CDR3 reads CASREVQLTEAFF. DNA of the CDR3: TGTGCCAGCAGAGAGGTACAACTGACTGAAGCTTTCTTT.

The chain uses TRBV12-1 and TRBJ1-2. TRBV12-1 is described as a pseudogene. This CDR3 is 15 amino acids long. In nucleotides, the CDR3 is TGTGCCAGCAGCTTTGTAGAGGGAAATAACTATGGCTACACCTTC. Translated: CASSFVEGNNYGYTF.

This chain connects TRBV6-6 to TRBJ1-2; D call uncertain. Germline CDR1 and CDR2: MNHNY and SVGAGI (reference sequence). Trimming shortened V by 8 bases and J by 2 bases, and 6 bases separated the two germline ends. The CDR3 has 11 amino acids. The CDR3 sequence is CASRFNYGYTF. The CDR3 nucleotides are TGTGCCAGCCGGTTCAACTATGGCTACACCTTC.

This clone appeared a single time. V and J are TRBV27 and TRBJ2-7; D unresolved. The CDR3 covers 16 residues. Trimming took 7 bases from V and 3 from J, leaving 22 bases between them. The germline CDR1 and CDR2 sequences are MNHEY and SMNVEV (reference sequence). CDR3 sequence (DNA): TGTGCCAGCATTCTTCCGAGACTGACCGCCTACTACGAGCAGTACTTC. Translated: CASILPRLTAYYEQYF.